A single sample is the source of the 28 T cell receptor beta chains below, sequenced in a study of blood T cell repertoires in COVID-19. Profiled with immunoSEQ multiplex PCR; TCRdb holds only in-frame clones, not every one. The sample gives approximately 45,000 clones, around 85% of which show up once; approximately 14% is in the top ten. The sequenced sample consisted of peripheral blood. The receptors derive from a human donor in a cohort sampled during active COVID-19.

The chain combines TRBV7-7 with TRBJ2-1, with TRBD2 matching 10 bases. CDR1 and CDR2 from the germline V gene are SSHAT and FNYEAQ (reference sequence). The CDR3 sequence is 16 residues long. V was pared by 1 base and J by 6 bases, with 6 bases of the junction left unmatched. The CDR3 here is CASSLGSPSGSNEQFF. The CDR3 coding sequence is TGTGCCAGCAGCTTAGGGTCCCCTAGCGGGAGCAATGAGCAGTTCTTC.

The chain links TRBV28 to TRBJ1-2, with 9 bases matching TRBD1. The CDR3 is 16 amino acids. Unmatched junction bases numbered 16, after V lost 10 bases and J lost 4 bases. The germline CDR1 and CDR2 sequences are MDHEN and SYDVKM. CDR3 coding DNA: TGTGCCACCGATACAGGGGGCGTAGGTCTGGGCTATGGCTACACCTTC. Its protein product is CATDTGGVGLGYGYTF.

The CDR3 DNA reads TGTGCCAGTATCCCCCGGACAGCCGGAGCTAACTATGGCTACACCTTC. This gives the protein CASIPRTAGANYGYTF. This chain uses TRBV19 with TRBJ1-2; D may be TRBD1 (6 bases). V lost 7 bases, J lost 0 bases, and 18 bases lay in between. This CDR3 region has 16 residues. CDR1 and CDR2 (germline): LNHDA, SQIVND (reference sequence). Combining the CDR3 with reference TRBV19 and TRBJ1-2 gives the whole variable domain DGGITQSPKYLFRKEGQNVTLSCEQNLNHDAMYWYRQDPGQGLRLIYYSQIVNDFQKGDIAEGYSVSREKKESFPLTVTSAQKNPTAFYLCASIPRTAGANYGYTFGSGTRLTVV.

This sequence joins TRBV5-1 and TRBJ1-2; 8 nucleotides line up with TRBD1. Trimming cost V 3 bases and J 2 bases; bases outside gene matches: 3. This CDR3 has 14 amino acids. Germline lookup yields CDR1 SGHRS and CDR2 YFSETQ. The CDR3 nucleotides are TGCGCCAGCAGCTCGCGACAGGGGAACTATGGCTACACCTTC. This gives the protein CASSSRQGNYGYTF.

This chain connects TRBV30 to TRBJ1-5; unclear D gene. Germline CDR1 and CDR2: GTSNPN and SVGIG (reference sequence). The V end was cut by 0 bases, the J end by 5 bases, with 8 bases between. This CDR3 comprises 13 residues. For the CDR3, the DNA is TGTGCCTGGAGTGTTGTCGGGGATCAGCCCCAGCATTTT. Protein sequence: CAWSVVGDQPQHF.

V and J are TRBV6-4 and TRBJ1-2; 7 bases fit TRBD1. The CDR3 covers 15 residues. CDR1 MRHNA and CDR2 SNTAGT come from the germline V gene. Trimming at V came to 2 bases and at J to 3 bases, leaving 6 bases not matched to a gene. The CDR3 is CASSDTDRADYGYTF. The CDR3 nucleotides read TGTGCCAGCAGTGACACAGACAGGGCCGACTATGGCTACACCTTC.

This chain connects TRBV30 to TRBJ2-6, with 7 bases aligning to TRBD1. Per germline, CDR1 GTSNPN and CDR2 SVGIG (reference sequence). The V segment lost 5 bases and the J segment 0 bases; nucleotides outside the gene matches: 7. The CDR3 has 16 residues. Written as DNA, the CDR3 is TGTGCCTGGGGGGACAGAAGATACTCTGGGGCCAACGTCCTGACTTTC. It encodes CAWGDRRYSGANVLTF.

V is TRBV12-3 or TRBV12-4 and J is TRBJ2-7, with TRBD1 matching 9 bases. The V and J ends lost 5 bases and 12 bases, in that order; junction bases with no gene match: 8. The CDR3 is 12 amino acids. The CDR3 reads CASSRWDRERYF. Written as DNA, the CDR3 is TGTGCCAGCAGTAGATGGGACAGGGAGAGGTACTTC.

The chain carries TRBV4-3 and TRBJ1-1; D call uncertain. The CDR3 loop spans 15 amino acids. Trimming took 0 bases from V and 0 from J, leaving 8 bases between them. Germline loops: CDR1 LGHNA, CDR2 YSLEER. The CDR3 sequence is CASSQEPQLNTEAFF. The DNA for the CDR3 is TGCGCCAGCAGCCAAGAACCGCAGTTGAACACTGAAGCTTTCTTT.

The chain carries TRBV27 and TRBJ1-1; D may be TRBD1 (5 bases). Germline values: CDR1 MNHEY, CDR2 SMNVEV (reference sequence). The CDR3 is made up of 16 amino acids. V lost 4 bases and J 0 bases, leaving 15 bases between the germline ends. The CDR3 here is CASSSPRQRMNTEAFF. CDR3 nucleotides: TGTGCCAGCAGTTCACCACGACAGAGAATGAACACTGAAGCTTTCTTT.

The gene calls are TRBV6-2 or TRBV6-3 and TRBJ2-1; 10 bases are a match to TRBD2. Trimming removed 5 bases from V and 2 bases from J; junction bases left unmatched: 3. CDR1 is MNHEY, CDR2 SVGEGT, per germline. This CDR3 has 15 residues. The CDR3 nucleotides read TGTGCCAGCAGTAGCGGGGGGGCTGCCTACAATGAGCAGTTCTTC. It is translated as CASSSGGAAYNEQFF.

The gene calls are TRBV5-4 and TRBJ2-1; 11 positions match TRBD2. The germline V gene encodes CDR1 SGHNT and CDR2 YYREEE (reference sequence). This CDR3 has 16 amino acids. V lost 5 bases to trimming and J lost 4 bases; unmatched junction nucleotides: 8. CDR3 sequence: CASSAAGTSGYNEQFF. The CDR3 bases are TGTGCCAGCAGTGCGGCCGGGACTAGCGGTTACAATGAGCAGTTCTTC.

The chain combines TRBV6-2 or TRBV6-3 with TRBJ2-5; 8 bases fit TRBD2. The CDR3 runs to 14 residues. V was pared by 5 bases and J by 5 bases, with 7 bases of the junction left unmatched. In germline, CDR1 is MNHEY, CDR2 SVGEGT. The CDR3 region has the DNA TGTGCCAGCAGTACAAATAGCGGGATCGAGACCCAGTACTTC. It specifies CASSTNSGIETQYF.

The chain has TRBV25-1 and TRBJ2-6, with unresolved D. Germline CDR1 is MGHDK and CDR2 is SYGVNS. Trimming pared 5 bases from V and 1 base from J, leaving 6 bases between. The CDR3 extends over 14 amino acids. The CDR3 is CASSLSSGANVLTF. The CDR3 DNA sequence: TGTGCCAGCAGTCTGTCGTCTGGGGCCAACGTCCTGACTTTC.

This chain links TRBV15 with TRBJ1-2; no reliable D call. Trimming stripped 0 bases from V and 3 bases from J, with 11 bases between. The CDR3 totals 15 residues. CDR1 is LNHNV, CDR2 YYDKDF, per germline (reference sequence). In nucleotides, the CDR3 is TGTGCCACCAGCAGAGATTTAGCCGGCGACTATGGCTACACCTTC. Translated, it gives CATSRDLAGDYGYTF. The full variable domain, its missing parts supplied by reference TRBV15 and TRBJ1-2, is DAMVIQNPRYQVTQFGKPVTLSCSQTLNHNVMYWYQQKSSQAPKLLFHYYDKDFNNEADTPDNFQSRRPNTSFCFLDIRSPGLGDTAMYLCATSRDLAGDYGYTFGSGTRLTVV.

The chain links TRBV19 to TRBJ1-1; TRBD1 is a possible D gene (5 bases). The germline V and J ends were trimmed by 7 bases and 1 base, with 10 bases remaining between them. There are 13 residues in the CDR3. Germline CDR1 LNHDA, CDR2 SQIVND (reference sequence). The CDR3 region has the DNA TGTGCCAGTAATGACAGAGGGAACACTGAAGCTTTCTTT. The encoded protein is CASNDRGNTEAFF.

The chain links TRBV24-1 to TRBJ2-1; 10 bases agree with TRBD2. Germline trimming cut 2 bases from V and 3 bases from J; bases unmatched to any gene: 6. In germline, CDR1 is KGHDR, CDR2 SFDVKD. The CDR3 contains 17 residues. The CDR3 spells CATSDSQRGGVYNEQFF. The CDR3 DNA reads TGTGCCACCAGTGATTCCCAGCGGGGGGGGGTCTACAATGAGCAGTTCTTC.

V is TRBV7-9 and J is TRBJ2-2; D might be TRBD2 (6 bases). The V end lost 5 bases, the J end lost 4 bases, and 17 bases lay between the germline ends. Germline CDR1 and CDR2: SEHNR and FQNEAQ (reference sequence). The CDR3 length is 16 residues. The CDR3 nucleotides read TGTGCCAGCAGCCCCGGGGGACTTTCGTTCACCGGGGAGCTGTTTTTT. It codes for CASSPGGLSFTGELFF. Together with reference TRBV7-9 and TRBJ2-2, the CDR3 gives the full variable domain: DTGVSQNPRHKITKRGQNVTFRCDPISEHNRLYWYRQTLGQGPEFLTYFQNEAQLEKSRLLSDRFSAERPKGSFSTLEIQRTEQGDSAMYLCASSPGGLSFTGELFFGEGSRLTVL.

V gene TRBV7-2 combines with J gene TRBJ1-1, with D hard to call. Trimming removed 0 bases from V and 6 bases from J, with 8 bases in between. This CDR3 contains 13 residues. Per germline, CDR1 SGHTA and CDR2 FQGNSA. This CDR3 reads CASSLAPVAEAFF. CDR3 DNA: TGTGCCAGCAGCTTAGCGCCGGTAGCTGAAGCTTTCTTT.

This clone occurred a few times. The chain recombines TRBV2 with TRBJ1-5; tentative D call: TRBD1 (5 bases). The CDR3 is 14 amino acids. Germline V gives CDR1 SNHLY, CDR2 FYNNEI. Deletions cut 8 bases from V and 2 bases from J, with 13 bases between. The CDR3 coding sequence is TGTGCCAGCGCGGGGCGGGGGGGCAATCAGCCCCAGCATTTT. It codes for CASAGRGGNQPQHF. Based on the CDR3 plus reference TRBV2 and TRBJ1-5, the full variable domain is EPEVTQTPSHQVTQMGQEVILRCVPISNHLYFYWYRQILGQKVEFLVSFYNNEISEKSEIFDDQFSVERPDGSNFTLKIRSTKLEDSAMYFCASAGRGGNQPQHFGDGTRLSIL.

The chain uses TRBV28 and TRBJ1-4, with D tentatively TRBD1 (6 bases). The CDR3 is made up of 15 amino acids. Germline CDR1 MDHEN, CDR2 SYDVKM. The V and J ends lost 5 bases and 6 bases respectively, with 16 bases between them. The CDR3: CASSPRGKGDEKLFF. In nucleotides, the CDR3 is TGTGCCAGCAGTCCCAGGGGTAAGGGGGATGAAAAACTGTTTTTT.

This chain links TRBV6-2 or TRBV6-3 with TRBJ2-7; 8 positions match TRBD1. The V gene's germline CDR1 is MNHEY and CDR2 SVGEGT. The length of the CDR3 is 13 residues. J gave up 4 bases and V 2 bases, and 1 base lay outside the gene matches. This CDR3 is CASSYDRGYEQYF. As DNA, the CDR3 is TGTGCCAGCAGTTACGACAGGGGTTACGAGCAGTACTTC.

This clone was seen only a few times. V gene TRBV3-1 (or the pseudogene TRBV3-2) combines with J gene TRBJ1-5; D is uncertain. The CDR3 is 15 amino acids. Trimming took 0 bases from V and 6 from J, leaving 12 bases between them. Per germline, CDR1 LGHDT and CDR2 YNNKEL (reference sequence). The DNA for the CDR3 is TGTGCCAGCAGCCAAGATAGCAGGACTTCTCAGCCCCAGCATTTT. Encoded protein: CASSQDSRTSQPQHF.

The chain combines TRBV12-3 or TRBV12-4 with TRBJ1-4, with D unresolved. V gave up 6 bases and J gave up 5 bases, with 4 bases separating them. There are 11 residues in the CDR3. This chain's CDR3 is CASRSNEKLFF. DNA for the CDR3: TGTGCCAGCAGGAGCAATGAAAAACTGTTTTTT.

The J gene is TRBJ1-4, the V gene TRBV5-4; 8 bases match TRBD1. The V gene end was trimmed by 4 bases and the J gene end by 6 bases; junction bases not matched to a gene: 5. Germline V gene lookup returns CDR1 SGHNT and CDR2 YYREEE (reference sequence). CDR3 size: 14 residues. The CDR3 spells CASSPDRADEKLFF. The CDR3 nucleotides are TGTGCCAGCAGCCCGGACAGGGCGGATGAAAAACTGTTTTTT.

The genes are TRBV19 and TRBJ1-5; TRBD1 is a possible D gene (6 bases). Between the trimmed V and J ends, which lost 9 bases and 3 bases, there was a span of 15 bases. CDR1 LNHDA and CDR2 SQIVND come from the germline V gene (reference sequence). The CDR3 is made up of 14 amino acids. CDR3 coding DNA: TGTGCCAGCAGAATCCCAGGGGCCAATCAGCCCCAGCATTTT. Residues: CASRIPGANQPQHF.

The rearrangement uses TRBV7-8 and TRBJ1-6; D call uncertain. Germline lookup yields CDR1 SGHVS and CDR2 FQNEAQ. V lost 1 base, J lost 8 bases, and 12 bases lay in between. This CDR3 is 15 amino acids long. CDR3 loop: CASSLGVRGYSPLHF. The DNA of the CDR3 is TGTGCCAGCAGCTTAGGAGTGAGAGGGTATTCACCCCTCCACTTT. Based on the CDR3 plus reference TRBV7-8 and TRBJ1-6, the full variable domain is GAGVSQSPRYKVAKRGQDVALRCDPISGHVSLFWYQQALGQGPEFLTYFQNEAQLDKSGLPSDRFFAERPEGSVSTLKIQRTQQEDSAVYLCASSLGVRGYSPLHFGNGTRLTVT.

This chain connects TRBV11-2 to TRBJ2-2; D not certain. Trimming left V 5 bases short and J 8 bases short, with 9 bases between. The CDR3 spans 12 residues. The germline gives CDR1 SGHAT, CDR2 FQNNGV. The CDR3 nucleotides are TGTGCCAGCAGCCTGGTGGAGGGGGAGCTGTTTTTT. Protein product: CASSLVEGELFF. The variable domain in full, completed from reference TRBV11-2 and TRBJ2-2, reads EAGVAQSPRYKIIEKRQSVAFWCNPISGHATLYWYQQILGQGPKLLIQFQNNGVVDDSQLPKDRFSAERLKGVDSTLKIQPAKLEDSAVYLCASSLVEGELFFGEGSRLTVL.